The 10 T cell receptor beta chains in this list originate from one sample, sequenced in a study of blood T cell repertoires in COVID-19. The repertoire was sequenced with immunoSEQ multiplex PCR; TCRdb's copy has only in-frame clones and lacks some. The profile shows a few hundred thousand clones, approximately 89% of them singletons. Sequenced: peripheral blood. These TCRs come from a man aged 35 to 55 who had recovered from COVID-19.

The chain couples TRBV2 to TRBJ1-4, with D possibly being TRBD1 (5 bases). V was clipped by 6 bases and J by 6 bases, with 14 bases between them. This CDR3 has 14 residues. Germline-derived CDR1 and CDR2 are SNHLY and FYNNEI. CDR3 bases: TGTGCCAGCAGGGTATCAGGGTACGATGAAAAACTGTTTTTT. Protein product: CASRVSGYDEKLFF.

V and J are TRBV5-1 and TRBJ1-2, with TRBD1 matching 9 bases. The J segment lost 0 bases and the V segment lost 0 bases, leaving 3 bases of the junction unmatched. CDR3 length equals 16 residues. Germline values: CDR1 SGHRS, CDR2 YFSETQ. The CDR3 DNA reads as TGCGCCAGCAGCTTGGGAGGGACAGGGTCTAACTATGGCTACACCTTC. Its translation: CASSLGGTGSNYGYTF.

The chain links TRBV7-2 to TRBJ2-2, with 7 bases fitting TRBD2. Germline lookup yields CDR1 SGHTA and CDR2 FQGNSA. The ends lost 3 bases at V and 4 bases at J; junction bases unmatched: 2. The CDR3 spans 14 residues. The DNA of the CDR3 is TGTGCCAGCAGCTTCCGGACTAGCACCGGGGAGCTGTTTTTT. Its translation is CASSFRTSTGELFF.

The V gene is TRBV7-9, the J gene TRBJ1-2, with 7 bases that match TRBD1. The germline V gene has CDR1 SEHNR and CDR2 FQNEAQ (reference sequence). The CDR3 totals 14 residues. V shed 4 bases and J 1 base; nucleotides not matched to a gene: 3. CDR3 nucleotide sequence: TGTGCCAGCAGCTCGACAGGGTATAACTATGGCTACACCTTC. Its translation: CASSSTGYNYGYTF.

The chain uses TRBV21-1 and TRBJ2-7; TRBD1, the table's D call, lacks a check against the DNA. TRBV21-1 is tagged as a pseudogene. CDR3 length: 15 residues. CDR3 loop: CASSPTGQGINEQYF. Written as DNA, the CDR3 is TGTGCCAGCAGCCCTACGGGACAGGGTATCAACGAGCAGTACTTC.

The chain employs TRBV9 and TRBJ2-3; TRBD2 matches 11 bases. The CDR3 spans 15 residues. Germline trimming cut 4 bases from V and 4 bases from J; bases unmatched to any gene: 5. Per the germline V gene, CDR1 is SGDLS and CDR2 is YYNGEE. The DNA of the CDR3 is TGTGCCAGCAGCCTCAAGACTAGCGGGGCAGATACGCAGTATTTT. Translating it yields CASSLKTSGADTQYF. Filled out from reference TRBV9 and TRBJ2-3, the complete variable domain reads DSGVTQTPKHLITATGQRVTLRCSPRSGDLSVYWYQQSLDQGLQFLIQYYNGEERAKGNILERFSAQQFPDLHSELNLSSLELGDSALYFCASSLKTSGADTQYFGPGTRLTVL.

This clone was found once. The chain employs TRBV11-2 and TRBJ2-1, with 14 positions matching TRBD2. Losses at the gene ends were 3 bases for V and 6 bases for J; bases not matched to a gene: 4. The CDR3 is made up of 16 amino acids. The germline V gene has CDR1 SGHAT and CDR2 FQNNGV. CDR3 sequence reads: CASSFRTSGGSNEQFF. The CDR3 coding sequence is TGTGCCAGCAGCTTCCGGACTAGCGGGGGGTCCAATGAGCAGTTCTTC.

V gene TRBV6-5 combines with J gene TRBJ1-2; weak D call: TRBD1 (5 bases). V lost 5 bases, J lost 4 bases, and 8 bases lay in between. CDR1 is MNHEY, CDR2 SVGAGI, per germline. The CDR3 has 12 residues. The CDR3 nucleotides read TGTGCCAGCAGTCAGGGTTTCTATGGCTACACCTTC. Translating gives CASSQGFYGYTF.

As concerns this clone: Other DNA sequences in the sample encode the same CDR3. The V call is TRBV19, the J call TRBJ2-3; D is undetermined. This CDR3 contains 16 residues. CDR1 LNHDA and CDR2 SQIVND come from the germline V gene (reference sequence). V shed 6 bases and J shed 0 bases, with 16 bases lying between them. CDR3 nucleotides: TGTGCCAGTAGCCCCGATGGAGCTTATAGCACAGATACGCAGTATTTT. Its translation is CASSPDGAYSTDTQYF.

The rearrangement links TRBV4-3 to TRBJ1-1; weak D call: TRBD1 (5 bases). V was pared by 0 bases and J by 3 bases, with 11 bases between. Germline-derived CDR1 and CDR2 are LGHNA and YSLEER. The CDR3 has 15 amino acids. CDR3 bases: TGCGCCAGCAGCCAAGACCGCTGGGGGGACACTGAAGCTTTCTTT. Amino acid sequence: CASSQDRWGDTEAFF.